These T cell receptor beta chains were read from a single sample in a study of T cells in Graves' hyperthyroidism and ophthalmopathy. A single record per CDR3 protein comes from TCRdb applying MiXCR to the multiplex PCR reads. This table has fewer than 650,000 distinct CDR3 sequences, approximately 48% appearing once. The source material was peripheral blood or thyroid tissue (not recorded which). These receptors originate from an adult woman with Graves' disease, either hyperthyroidism or ophthalmopathy (not recorded which). CDR3s include the opening cysteine and the closing phenylalanine or tryptophan. A D gene is named only where the DNA matches it firmly. Size is omitted from some rows. Given values are once, few, many or a class for expanded clones.

j_call v_call clone_size d_call cdr3_nt cdr3_aa
TRBJ1-2 TRBV30 - - TGTGCCTGGAGGGAAAGGTTCTATGGCTACACCTTC CAWRERFYGYTF
TRBJ2-7 TRBV20-1 many TRBD2 TGCAGTGCTAGAGTAGTTAGCGGGAGGGGATACTTC CSARVVSGRGYF
TRBJ1-1 TRBV2 - TRBD1 TGTGCCAGCTGGGACAGGGAGACTGAAGCTTTCTTT CASWDRETEAFF
TRBJ2-6 TRBV27 few - TGTGCCAGCAGTTTCGGTATCTCTGGGGCCAACGTCCTGACTTTC CASSFGISGANVLTF
TRBJ2-7 TRBV2 few - TGTGCCAGCACAGGGGTTTACTCCTACGAGCAGTACTTC CASTGVYSYEQYF
TRBJ1-4 TRBV5-1 - - TGCGCCAGCGGCCCCTCAAGTGAAAAACTGTTTTTT CASGPSSEKLFF
TRBJ2-7 TRBV2 - - TGTGCCAGCAGACGTGGCCACTACGAGCAGTACTTC CASRRGHYEQYF
TRBJ2-1 TRBV5-1 many TRBD1 TGCGCCAGCAGCCGTGCCGGGACAGGGTTGGATGAGCAGTTCTTC CASSRAGTGLDEQFF
TRBJ2-2 TRBV7-2 - TRBD1 TGTGCCAGCAGCGGGACAGGGGGTACTTCGAACACCGGGGAGCTGTTTTTT CASSGTGGTSNTGELFF
TRBJ2-5 TRBV6-1 - - TGTGCCAGCGGACCTTACCGCAGGGACCAAGAGACCCAGTACTTC CASGPYRRDQETQYF
TRBJ1-2 TRBV27 - TRBD1 TGTGCCAGCAGACCCAGGGGGCATTATGGCTACACCTTC CASRPRGHYGYTF
TRBJ2-7 TRBV10-3 - - TGTGCCATCAGTGAGACATACGAGCAGTACTTC CAISETYEQYF
TRBJ2-7 TRBV6-5 many - TGTGCCAGCACCCTCTCCTACGACAGGAGCTCCTACGAGCAGTACTTC CASTLSYDRSSYEQYF
TRBJ1-2 TRBV12-3/TRBV12-4 many TRBD1 TGTGCCAGCAGTTTTCAGGGGGTGGGCTATGGCTACACCTTC CASSFQGVGYGYTF
TRBJ1-2 TRBV20-1 few - TGCAGTGCTAGAAACGGTTATGGCTACACCTTC CSARNGYGYTF
TRBJ1-1 TRBV7-9 - TRBD1 TGTGCCAGCAGCCCGGGACAGGGATTAACTGAAGCTTTCTTT CASSPGQGLTEAFF
TRBJ1-5 TRBV12-3/TRBV12-4 many - TGTGCCAGCAGCCCAGATCGGGGTAGCAATCAGCCCCAGCATTTT CASSPDRGSNQPQHF
TRBJ1-1 TRBV7-9 - - TGTGCCAGCAGCCCCCCTTCGGGTGGAGACATAAGGCCTGAAGCTTTCTTT CASSPPSGGDIRPEAFF
TRBJ2-5 TRBV20-1 - - TGCAGTGCTAGACTAAGACGACCCACGTACTTC CSARLRRPTYF
TRBJ1-6 TRBV4-1 many - TGCGCCAGCAGCCAAGATGGGGGGATCGGTAATTCACCCCTCCACTTT CASSQDGGIGNSPLHF
TRBJ1-2 TRBV29-1 few - TGCAGCGTTGGGGACGATTTCTTAGGGGACTACACCTTC CSVGDDFLGDYTF
TRBJ2-1 TRBV10-3 - TRBD2 TGTGCCATCAGCGCTCCGGGACTAGCCTACAATGAGCAGTTCTTC CAISAPGLAYNEQFF
TRBJ1-2 TRBV7-9 - - TGTGCCAGCAGCTTAGCTGTGGGGCGGGGGAACTATGGCTACACCTTC CASSLAVGRGNYGYTF
TRBJ1-2 TRBV28 - - TGTGCCAGCAGACCCGGGGGGGAGGATGGCTACACCTTC CASRPGGEDGYTF
TRBJ2-5 TRBV7-9 - - TGTGCCAGCAGCTTAGGGCTTGGGGGAGGCTACAAAGAGACCCAGTACTTC CASSLGLGGGYKETQYF
TRBJ1-5 TRBV12-3/TRBV12-4 - TRBD1 TGTGCCAGCAGTGCCGGGACAGGGCATCAGCCCCAGCATTTT CASSAGTGHQPQHF
TRBJ2-5 TRBV15 - TRBD1 TGTGCCACCAGCAGAGGAGAGACAGGGGGCGTTCCGGAGACCCAGTACTTC CATSRGETGGVPETQYF
TRBJ1-2 TRBV14 once TRBD1 TGTGCCAGCAGCCGAGGGACAGGAGCCCTTACAGCCTATGGCTACACCTTC CASSRGTGALTAYGYTF
TRBJ1-6 TRBV20-1 - TRBD1 TGCAGTGCCCAGACAGGGGCGAATTCACCCCTCCACTTT CSAQTGANSPLHF
TRBJ1-1 TRBV29-1 few - TGCAGCGTTGAAGGGGGACTGGGGGACACTGAAGCTTTCTTT CSVEGGLGDTEAFF
TRBJ2-5 TRBV10-3 - - TGTGCCATCAGTGAGTCGGGACGGGCGGAGACCCAGTACTTC CAISESGRAETQYF
TRBJ2-7 TRBV20-1 few TRBD2 TGCAGTGCTCTTTCCGGGACTAGTTCCTACGAGCAGTACTTC CSALSGTSSYEQYF
TRBJ2-5 TRBV7-2 many - TGTGCCAGCAGCCCCTCCCGGGCACAAGAGACCCAGTACTTC CASSPSRAQETQYF
TRBJ1-4 TRBV10-3 many - TGTGCCATCAGTGGTGGGGCCACGGATGAAAAACTGTTTTTT CAISGGATDEKLFF
TRBJ2-2 TRBV24-1 - TRBD1 TGTGCCATAAGCCCGGGACAGACGAACACCGGGGAGCTGTTTTTT CAISPGQTNTGELFF
TRBJ2-5 TRBV10-3 - - TGTGCCAGCAGTCGGGGGCGGGACAGAAAAGGTGTACTCAAAGTGACCCAGTACTTC CASSRGRDRKGVLKVTQYF
TRBJ1-2 TRBV5-1 once - TGCGCCAGCAGCTTGGTGTCCGGGGCTAACTATGGCTACACCTTC CASSLVSGANYGYTF
TRBJ2-5 TRBV2 - - TGTGCCAGCGGGCAGGGGACAGAGACCCAGTACTTC CASGQGTETQYF
TRBJ2-5 TRBV7-7 - - TGTGCAGTGACAGGTCAAGAGACCCAGTACTTC CAVTGQETQYF
TRBJ2-3 TRBV15 few - TGTGCCACCAGCAGGGGCCCGACCGGAGTGGATACGCAGTATTTT CATSRGPTGVDTQYF
TRBJ1-1 TRBV20-1 many - TGCAGTGCTAGAGATTTCCAGGGGCGGACTGAAGCTTTCTTT CSARDFQGRTEAFF
TRBJ2-5 TRBV4-1 - TRBD1 TGTGCCAGCAGCCGACAGGGACGGGGCCAAGAGACCCAGTACTTC CASSRQGRGQETQYF
TRBJ2-7 TRBV7-8 - TRBD2 TGTGCCAGCAGCTCCCAAGCGGGAGGGTTTTACGAGCAGTACTTC CASSSQAGGFYEQYF
TRBJ2-2 TRBV2 once - TGTGCCAGCAGGACCGGGACGTATAACACCGGTGAGCTGTTTTTT CASRTGTYNTGELFF
TRBJ1-1 TRBV5-6 few TRBD1 TGTGCCAGCAGCTTGGTGGGGGACAGTTACACTGAAGCTTTCTTT CASSLVGDSYTEAFF
TRBJ2-5 TRBV6-2/TRBV6-3 - TRBD2 TGTGCCAGCAGCGGTAGCGGGTGTAAGGAGACCCAGTACTTC CASSGSGCKETQYF
TRBJ2-2 TRBV7-9 many - TGTGCCACGACGGCAGGCAGGGACACCGGGGAGCTGTTTTTT CATTAGRDTGELFF
TRBJ2-6 TRBV10-3 many - TGTGCCATCAGTGATGTGGTTGGTAAGGTTGAGTCTGGGGCCAACGTCCTGACTTTC CAISDVVGKVESGANVLTF
TRBJ1-4 TRBV7-2 once - TGTGCCAGCAGTTGGACGAATAGGGAAAAACTGTTTTTT CASSWTNREKLFF
TRBJ2-2 TRBV12-3/TRBV12-4 many - TGTGCCAGCAAGATTGGGGTGAACACCGGGGAGCTGTTTTTT CASKIGVNTGELFF
TRBJ1-5 TRBV19 few - TGTGCCAGCGGGACATTCGGACGGGGCCAGCATTTT CASGTFGRGQHF
TRBJ1-2 TRBV15 - - TGTGCCACCAGCAGAGAGGGGAAGTCTAACTATGGCTACACCTTC CATSREGKSNYGYTF
TRBJ1-1 TRBV4-1 - - TGCGCCAGCAGCCAAGTTCTTACCAGGGACCTTGAAGCTTTCTTT CASSQVLTRDLEAFF